The clone carrying this T cell receptor beta chain came up many times. Its target is unknown. MiXCR was run by TCRdb on the multiplex PCR reads, yielding one entry per CDR3 protein. This table holds fewer than 150,000 distinct CDR3 sequences, less than 25% found once. The record originates from a study of breast tumors, draining lymph nodes, adjacent tissues. Findings and limits, study-wide: The lymph node origin of tumor T cells was framed as consistent with a hypothesis, not demonstrated. Findings are consistent with lymph node origin and intratumoral expansion of most tumor T cells. Compared with lymph nodes, tumors were less diverse; compared with nontumor tissue, more.

Samples came from axillary lymph nodes draining the breast cancer. Sequencing used axillary lymph node tissue. The clonotype comes from a female donor with breast cancer. Some clones in this sample may be carry-over from other donors' samples.

The CDR3 is CASSLNREPYEQYF. CDR3 DNA sequence: TGCGCCAGCAGCTTGAACAGGGAACCTTACGAGCAGTACTTC. This chain joins TRBV5-1 and TRBJ2-7, with D possibly matching TRBD1 (6 bases). Trimming stripped 1 base from V and 4 bases from J, with 12 bases between. The CDR3 loop spans 14 amino acids. Germline values: CDR1 SGHRS, CDR2 YFSETQ.